A selection of T cell receptor beta chains follows, all from one sample in a study of blood T cell repertoires in COVID-19. Data came from immunoSEQ multiplex PCR; TCRdb stores just in-frame clones and leaves some out. This table holds around 100,000 clones, about 91% found once. Sequencing used peripheral blood. These receptors were taken from a human donor in a cohort sampled during active COVID-19. Each CDR3 is given with its conserved first and last residue. The D gene is left open where the match is weak. Clone sizes are given selectively: once, few, many, or a class where the clone is expanded.

d_call: .
clone_size: .
v_call: TRBV4-1
j_call: TRBJ2-3
cdr3_nt: TGCGCCAGCAGCCAAGATCTTCGGGTCCAGCCCCAGTATTTT
cdr3_aa: CASSQDLRVQPQYF

d_call: TRBD2
clone_size: .
v_call: TRBV28
j_call: TRBJ2-2
cdr3_nt: TGTGCCAGCAGTTTAATTCAACGGGGGGACACCGGGGAGCTGTTTTTT
cdr3_aa: CASSLIQRGDTGELFF

d_call: TRBD2
clone_size: .
v_call: TRBV2
j_call: TRBJ2-7
cdr3_nt: TGTGCCAGCAGACTGACGCTAGCGGGCCTATACGAGCAGTACTTC
cdr3_aa: CASRLTLAGLYEQYF

d_call: .
clone_size: .
v_call: TRBV25-1
j_call: TRBJ2-5
cdr3_nt: TGTGCCAGCAGCACAGGGTCTAGCGAGACCCAGTACTTC
cdr3_aa: CASSTGSSETQYF

d_call: .
clone_size: .
v_call: TRBV6-5
j_call: TRBJ1-3
cdr3_nt: TGTGCCAGCAGCGGTTATTCTTCTGGAAACACCATATATTTT
cdr3_aa: CASSGYSSGNTIYF

d_call: .
clone_size: once
v_call: TRBV7-9
j_call: TRBJ2-7
cdr3_nt: TGTGCCAGCAGCTTAGGGGGCTTATCCTACGAGCAGTACTTC
cdr3_aa: CASSLGGLSYEQYF

d_call: TRBD2
clone_size: .
v_call: TRBV19
j_call: TRBJ2-1
cdr3_nt: TGTGCCAGTAGTTGGGGACTAGCGGGAGGAAGCTACAATGAGCAGTTCTTC
cdr3_aa: CASSWGLAGGSYNEQFF

d_call: .
clone_size: .
v_call: TRBV11-2
j_call: TRBJ1-6
cdr3_nt: TGTGCCAGCAGCTTAGAATGGGCAGCTAATTCACCCCTCCACTTT
cdr3_aa: CASSLEWAANSPLHF

d_call: .
clone_size: .
v_call: TRBV20-1
j_call: TRBJ2-2
cdr3_nt: TGCAGTGGGCTGGGGGAGCTGTTTTTT
cdr3_aa: CSGLGELFF

d_call: TRBD1
clone_size: .
v_call: TRBV2
j_call: TRBJ1-1
cdr3_nt: TGTGCCAGCAGTGCCGCGGGACAGGGGGCTATTGAAGCTTTCTTT
cdr3_aa: CASSAAGQGAIEAFF

d_call: TRBD1
clone_size: once
v_call: TRBV11-2
j_call: TRBJ2-3
cdr3_nt: TGTGCCAGCAGCTTAGGGACAGGGGTAGCCACAGATACGCAGTATTTT
cdr3_aa: CASSLGTGVATDTQYF

d_call: .
clone_size: .
v_call: TRBV19
j_call: TRBJ2-7
cdr3_nt: TGTGCCAGTAGTATAGAGGGGGCAACTATGAAGCAGTACTTC
cdr3_aa: CASSIEGATMKQYF

d_call: TRBD2
clone_size: .
v_call: TRBV6-4
j_call: TRBJ2-1
cdr3_nt: TGTGCCAGCAGTGACTCGGCTAGCGGGAGGCACAATGAGCAGTTCTTC
cdr3_aa: CASSDSASGRHNEQFF

d_call: .
clone_size: .
v_call: TRBV7-2
j_call: TRBJ1-3
cdr3_nt: TGTGCCAGCAGTTATACAGGGAACTCTGGAAACACCATATATTTT
cdr3_aa: CASSYTGNSGNTIYF

d_call: .
clone_size: .
v_call: TRBV9
j_call: TRBJ2-1
cdr3_nt: TGTGCCAGCAGCGCCACCACCGGCTCCTACAATGAGCAGTTCTTC
cdr3_aa: CASSATTGSYNEQFF

d_call: .
clone_size: few
v_call: TRBV5-1
j_call: TRBJ1-1
cdr3_nt: TGCGCCAGCAGCTCGGACAGTGATGAAGCTTTCTTT
cdr3_aa: CASSSDSDEAFF

d_call: TRBD1
clone_size: .
v_call: TRBV10-3
j_call: TRBJ1-1
cdr3_nt: TGTGCCATAAGACAGGGGGCGCGGACTGAAGCTTTCTTT
cdr3_aa: CAIRQGARTEAFF

d_call: .
clone_size: .
v_call: TRBV7-2
j_call: TRBJ1-1
cdr3_nt: TGTGCCAGCAGCCCCAGTTTGTTGAACACTGAAGCTTTCTTT
cdr3_aa: CASSPSLLNTEAFF

d_call: .
clone_size: .
v_call: TRBV29-1
j_call: TRBJ2-3
cdr3_nt: TGCAGCGACCAGACACCTAGCACAGATACGCAGTATTTT
cdr3_aa: CSDQTPSTDTQYF

d_call: .
clone_size: .
v_call: TRBV27
j_call: TRBJ2-6
cdr3_nt: TGTGCCAGCTCTAGGGCAGGGGCCAACTCTGGGGCCAACGTCCTGACTTTC
cdr3_aa: CASSRAGANSGANVLTF

d_call: TRBD2
clone_size: .
v_call: TRBV7-2
j_call: TRBJ2-1
cdr3_nt: TGTGCCAGCAGCTTACTAGCGGGAAAGGTCAATGAGCAGTTCTTC
cdr3_aa: CASSLLAGKVNEQFF

d_call: TRBD2
clone_size: .
v_call: TRBV5-4
j_call: TRBJ2-1
cdr3_nt: TGTGCCAGCAGCGCCAAACTAGCGGGAGGGCCAGGTGAGCAGTTCTTC
cdr3_aa: CASSAKLAGGPGEQFF

d_call: .
clone_size: .
v_call: TRBV20-1
j_call: TRBJ1-1
cdr3_nt: TGCAGTGCTAGTCCAGGGAGGGTAGCTCGGAACACTGAAGCTTTCTTT
cdr3_aa: CSASPGRVARNTEAFF

d_call: TRBD1
clone_size: .
v_call: TRBV6-5
j_call: TRBJ2-1
cdr3_nt: TGTGCCAGCAGATTGGACAGGGGTCGTGATGAGCAGTTCTTC
cdr3_aa: CASRLDRGRDEQFF

d_call: .
clone_size: .
v_call: TRBV19
j_call: TRBJ2-5
cdr3_nt: TGTGCCAGTCACGAGGGCGGGACCACGGCCCAGTACTTC
cdr3_aa: CASHEGGTTAQYF

d_call: .
clone_size: .
v_call: TRBV3-1/TRBV3-2
j_call: TRBJ2-7
cdr3_nt: TGTGCCAGCAGCCAAGCCGGGGGCTACGAGCAGTACTTC
cdr3_aa: CASSQAGGYEQYF

d_call: TRBD2
clone_size: .
v_call: TRBV7-6
j_call: TRBJ2-1
cdr3_nt: TGTGCCAGCAGCCGTTCAACTAGCGGGATTTACAATGAGCAGTTCTTC
cdr3_aa: CASSRSTSGIYNEQFF

d_call: .
clone_size: .
v_call: TRBV28
j_call: TRBJ2-7
cdr3_nt: TGTGCCAGCCTCCGTCCTGGAGCCTACGAGCAGTACTTC
cdr3_aa: CASLRPGAYEQYF

d_call: TRBD1
clone_size: .
v_call: TRBV6-5
j_call: TRBJ1-4
cdr3_nt: TGTGCCAGCACTCCGACAGGGAGTGGTGAAAAACTGTTTTTT
cdr3_aa: CASTPTGSGEKLFF

d_call: .
clone_size: .
v_call: TRBV30
j_call: TRBJ1-4
cdr3_nt: TGTGCCTGGAGAGCTAAACGACAGAATGAAAAACTGTTTTTT
cdr3_aa: CAWRAKRQNEKLFF

d_call: TRBD2
clone_size: .
v_call: TRBV10-1
j_call: TRBJ2-3
cdr3_nt: TGCGCCAGCACGAGCGGGAGCTGGGGTAGCACAGATACGCAGTATTTT
cdr3_aa: CASTSGSWGSTDTQYF

d_call: .
clone_size: .
v_call: TRBV19
j_call: TRBJ2-7
cdr3_nt: TGTGCCAGTAGTGACAGGACAGCCATCTACGAGCAGTACTTC
cdr3_aa: CASSDRTAIYEQYF

d_call: TRBD1
clone_size: .
v_call: TRBV6-6
j_call: TRBJ2-2
cdr3_nt: TGTGCCAGCAGTCCGCTTTTACGACAGGGCAGCGGGAACACCGGGGAGCTGTTTTTT
cdr3_aa: CASSPLLRQGSGNTGELFF

d_call: TRBD1
clone_size: .
v_call: TRBV24-1
j_call: TRBJ2-5
cdr3_nt: TGTGCCACCAGTGACTCCGGGACAGGGTCAGAGACCCAGTACTTC
cdr3_aa: CATSDSGTGSETQYF

d_call: TRBD2
clone_size: .
v_call: TRBV4-2
j_call: TRBJ2-7
cdr3_nt: TGTGCCAGCAGTATTGAGACTAGCGGGAGTCTTTACGAGCAGTACTTC
cdr3_aa: CASSIETSGSLYEQYF

d_call: TRBD2
clone_size: .
v_call: TRBV30
j_call: TRBJ2-1
cdr3_nt: TGTGCCTGGAGCCCAACCCTACTGAGCGGGACGGCCAATGAGCAGTTCTTC
cdr3_aa: CAWSPTLLSGTANEQFF

d_call: TRBD1
clone_size: .
v_call: TRBV5-1
j_call: TRBJ1-2
cdr3_nt: TGCGCCAGCATCCTTGCCCCGGACAGGGCTGTCTATGGCTACACCTTC
cdr3_aa: CASILAPDRAVYGYTF

d_call: TRBD1
clone_size: .
v_call: TRBV27
j_call: TRBJ2-7
cdr3_nt: TGTGCCAGCAGCTCCGGGACAGGGGGATCCTACGAGCAGTACTTC
cdr3_aa: CASSSGTGGSYEQYF

d_call: TRBD2
clone_size: .
v_call: TRBV18
j_call: TRBJ2-3
cdr3_nt: TGTGCCAGCTCCGTCCTACTAGCGGCCGCTGCGGATACGCAGTATTTT
cdr3_aa: CASSVLLAAAADTQYF

d_call: .
clone_size: .
v_call: TRBV4-1
j_call: TRBJ2-7
cdr3_nt: TGCGCCAGCAGCCAAGTTGAGGGCGAGCAGTACTTC
cdr3_aa: CASSQVEGEQYF